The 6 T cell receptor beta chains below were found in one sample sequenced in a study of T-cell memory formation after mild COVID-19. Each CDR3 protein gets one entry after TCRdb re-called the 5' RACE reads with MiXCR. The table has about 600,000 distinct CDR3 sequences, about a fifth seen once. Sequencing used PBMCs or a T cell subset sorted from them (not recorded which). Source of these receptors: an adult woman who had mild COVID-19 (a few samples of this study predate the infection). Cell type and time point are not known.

The CDR3 DNA sequence: TGTGCCACCAGTGATTTGTCCGTGACAGGACAAGAGACCCAGTACTTC. This translates into CATSDLSVTGQETQYF. This rearrangement joins TRBV24-1 to TRBJ2-5; a possible D gene is TRBD1 (6 bases). Looked up from germline, CDR1 is KGHDR and CDR2 is SFDVKD. This CDR3 spans 16 amino acids. V was clipped by 0 bases and J by 2 bases, with 12 bases between them.

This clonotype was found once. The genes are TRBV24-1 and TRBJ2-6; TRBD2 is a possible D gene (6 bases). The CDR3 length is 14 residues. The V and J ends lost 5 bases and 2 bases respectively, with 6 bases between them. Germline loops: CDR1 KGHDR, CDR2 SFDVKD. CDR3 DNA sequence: TGTGCCACCAGTGGCGGGGCTGGGGCCAACGTCCTGACTTTC. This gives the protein CATSGGAGANVLTF.

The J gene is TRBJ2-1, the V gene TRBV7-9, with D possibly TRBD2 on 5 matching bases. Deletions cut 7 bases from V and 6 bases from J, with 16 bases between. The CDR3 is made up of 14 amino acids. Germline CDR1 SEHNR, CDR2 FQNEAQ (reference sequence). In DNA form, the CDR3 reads TGTGCCAGCAACTCGTACCGGGAAGGCAATGAGCAGTTCTTC. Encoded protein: CASNSYREGNEQFF. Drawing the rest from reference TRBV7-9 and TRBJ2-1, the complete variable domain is DTGVSQNPRHKITKRGQNVTFRCDPISEHNRLYWYRQTLGQGPEFLTYFQNEAQLEKSRLLSDRFSAERPKGSFSTLEIQRTEQGDSAMYLCASNSYREGNEQFFGPGTRLTVL.

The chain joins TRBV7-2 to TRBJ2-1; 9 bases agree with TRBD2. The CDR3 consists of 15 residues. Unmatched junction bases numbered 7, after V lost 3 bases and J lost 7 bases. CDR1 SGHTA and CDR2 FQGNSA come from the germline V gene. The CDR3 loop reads CASSLWAGGQNEQFF. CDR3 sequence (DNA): TGTGCCAGCAGCTTGTGGGCGGGGGGGCAAAATGAGCAGTTCTTC.

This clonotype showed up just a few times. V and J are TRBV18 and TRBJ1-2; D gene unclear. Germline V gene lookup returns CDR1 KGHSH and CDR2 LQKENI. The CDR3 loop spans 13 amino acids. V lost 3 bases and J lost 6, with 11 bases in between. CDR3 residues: CASSPVGENGYTF. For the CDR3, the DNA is TGTGCCAGCTCACCGGTCGGAGAAAATGGCTACACCTTC.

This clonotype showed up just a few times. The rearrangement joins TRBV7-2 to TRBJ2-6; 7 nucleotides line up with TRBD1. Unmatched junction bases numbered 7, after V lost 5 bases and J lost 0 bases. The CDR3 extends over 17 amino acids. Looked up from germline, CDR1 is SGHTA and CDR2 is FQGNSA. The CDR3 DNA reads TGTGCCAGCAGCAGTCCGGGACAGCACTCTGGGGCCAACGTCCTGACTTTC. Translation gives CASSSPGQHSGANVLTF. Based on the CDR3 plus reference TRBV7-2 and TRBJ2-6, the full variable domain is GAGVSQSPSNKVTEKGKDVELRCDPISGHTALYWYRQSLGQGLEFLIYFQGNSAPDKSGLPSDRFSAERTGGSVSTLTIQRTQQEDSAVYLCASSSPGQHSGANVLTFGAGSRLTVL.